This TCR beta chain was found in a study of blood T cell repertoires in COVID-19. Study as a whole: Donors in the United States, Italy and Spain gave samples during acute or convalescent COVID-19. T cells, B-cell-depleted T cells, or PBMCs supplied cDNA or gDNA.

This clone is a singleton in its sample. Original handling: Reference gene primer amplification in the assay estimated nucleated cell counts. Clones were sequenced by immunoSEQ multiplex PCR, and TCRdb holds only the in-frame ones, with some missing. V and J calls and clone size are copied from that table; D and trimming were computed from the DNA. The table shows about 160,000 clones, with roughly 78% occurring only once. In germline, CDR1 is SGHDT, CDR2 YYEEEE. Between the trimmed V and J ends, which lost 2 bases and 6 bases, there was a span of 12 bases. This CDR3 spans 13 amino acids. This clonotype was sampled from a human donor with acute or convalescent COVID-19. The donor label of this sample is uncertain. Specimen: peripheral blood. The chain combines TRBV5-6 with TRBJ2-7; D may be TRBD1 (7 bases). The CDR3 DNA is TGTGCCAGCAGCTTACTGCAGGGGGGCGAGCAGTACTTC. This translates into CASSLLQGGEQYF.